The 23 T cell receptor beta chains in this list originate from one sample, sequenced in a study of Graves' ophthalmopathy and Graves' hyperthyroidism. RNA transcripts yielded amplified TCR beta CDR3 regions. HTBI primers served in a first-round RT-PCR, which a second-round multiplex PCR followed. TCRdb itself ran the multiplex PCR reads through MiXCR, one entry per CDR3 protein. This table has approximately 210,000 distinct CDR3 sequences, around a fifth appearing once. The material sequenced was peripheral blood. Receptor source: a woman aged 45 to 65 with Graves' ophthalmopathy.

Ten or more counts support this clonotype. The gene calls are TRBV6-2 or TRBV6-3 and TRBJ2-5; D might be TRBD2 (7 bases). CDR1 is MNHEY, CDR2 SVGEGT, per germline. The CDR3 contains 15 residues. Trimming removed 1 base at V and 1 base at J, with 10 bases between. CDR3 region: CASSYFGGPQETQYF. CDR3 sequence (DNA): TGTGCCAGCAGTTACTTCGGGGGGCCCCAAGAGACCCAGTACTTC.

This clonotype was observed at least ten times. The chain recombines TRBV6-2 or TRBV6-3 with TRBJ2-5; 8 nucleotides agree with TRBD2. V lost 6 bases and J lost 5; bases outside the gene matches: 11. Germline lookup yields CDR1 MNHEY and CDR2 SVGEGT. The length of the CDR3 is 15 residues. CDR3 region: CASRQLAEGSETQYF. The CDR3 bases are TGTGCCAGCAGGCAACTAGCGGAAGGGAGCGAGACCCAGTACTTC.

Ten or more counts support this clonotype. The CDR3 here is CAIKEGGTDTQYF. In DNA form, the CDR3 reads TGTGCCATCAAGGAGGGAGGGACAGATACGCAGTATTTT. The rearrangement links TRBV10-3 to TRBJ2-3; 7 bases fit TRBD2. Trimming at V came to 7 bases and at J to 3 bases, leaving 4 bases not matched to a gene. CDR1 and CDR2 (germline): ENHRY, SYGVKD. The CDR3 consists of 13 residues.

V usage is TRBV7-8 and J usage is TRBJ2-7; D is possibly TRBD2 (5 bases). CDR1 is SGHVS, CDR2 FQNEAQ, per germline. The CDR3 has 16 amino acids. The germline V and J ends were trimmed by 5 bases and 3 bases, with 20 bases remaining between them. CDR3 sequence: CASSPVPRGEVYEQYF. In nucleotides, the CDR3 is TGTGCCAGCAGCCCAGTCCCCCGGGGAGAGGTCTACGAGCAGTACTTC.

This clonotype has at least ten counts. The rearrangement uses TRBV20-1 and TRBJ2-7, with 10 bases aligning to TRBD2. Germline loops: CDR1 DFQATT, CDR2 SNEGSKA (reference sequence). There are 15 residues in the CDR3. J was trimmed by 5 bases and V by 0 bases; bases with no gene match: 7. The CDR3 nucleotides read TGCAGTGCTAGAGAGTCTAGCGGGAGAGTGGACGAGCAGTACTTC. This codes for CSARESSGRVDEQYF.

This clonotype was recorded many times. The V gene is TRBV27, the J gene TRBJ1-2; D is perhaps TRBD1 (6 bases). The CDR3 spans 14 residues. Germline CDR1 and CDR2: MNHEY and SMNVEV (reference sequence). The V gene lost 2 bases and the J gene lost 7 bases, with 14 bases spanning the gap. CDR3 coding DNA: TGTGCCAGCAGTTTAGACACAGGGAGCTCTGGCTACACCTTC. Translated, it gives CASSLDTGSSGYTF.

This clonotype has at least ten counts. Sequence at one end of the junction differs from germline and may be a read error. This chain links TRBV19 with TRBJ2-2; D is ambiguous. This CDR3 is 17 amino acids long. Germline lookup yields CDR1 LNHDA and CDR2 SQIVND (reference sequence). CDR3 coding DNA: TGTGCCAGTAGTTCGGCAGAGATACAGTCGAATACCGGGGAGCTGTTTTTT. This encodes CASSSAEIQSNTGELFF. The full variable domain, rest sourced from reference TRBV19 and TRBJ2-2, is DGGITQSPKYLFRKEGQNVTLSCEQNLNHDAMYWYRQDPGQGLRLIYYSQIVNDFQKGDIAEGYSVSREKKESFPLTVTSAQKNPTAFYLCASSSAEIQSNTGELFFGEGSRLTVL.

Ten or more counts support this clonotype. V is TRBV7-2 and J is TRBJ1-1; D gene ambiguous. Trimming stripped 1 base from V and 3 bases from J, with 3 bases between. The V gene's germline CDR1 is SGHTA and CDR2 FQGNSA. CDR3 size: 12 residues. The CDR3 loop is CASSLVYTEAFF. CDR3 in DNA: TGTGCCAGCAGCTTAGTCTACACTGAAGCTTTCTTT.

This clonotype was seen at least ten times. The chain joins TRBV3-1 to TRBJ1-5; D unresolved. The germline V gene has CDR1 LGHDT and CDR2 YNNKEL (reference sequence). V dropped 1 base and J dropped 8 bases, with 12 bases sitting between them. This CDR3 region has 14 residues. CDR3 in amino acids: CASSQGPVAKPQHF. The CDR3 region has the DNA TGTGCCAGCAGCCAAGGCCCTGTTGCGAAGCCCCAGCATTTT.

This clonotype was seen ten or more times. V usage is TRBV6-5 and J usage is TRBJ2-7; 9 bases are a match to TRBD2. Germline values: CDR1 MNHEY, CDR2 SVGAGI. The CDR3 contains 15 residues. Trimming took 6 bases from V and 2 from J; bases not matched to a gene: 8. CDR3 sequence (DNA): TGTGCCAGCAGATATGTTAGCGGGGGAACCTACGAGCAGTACTTC. Protein: CASRYVSGGTYEQYF.

This chain uses TRBV6-1 with TRBJ1-2; D ambiguous. The V end lost 6 bases, the J end lost 4 bases, and 15 bases lay between the germline ends. This CDR3 is built from 14 residues. The germline V gene encodes CDR1 MNHNS and CDR2 SASEGT. The CDR3 DNA reads as TGTGCCAGCAGCCCCTCCAAGGGCGGCTATGGCTACACCTTC. Translating gives CASSPSKGGYGYTF.

V is TRBV18 and J is TRBJ1-1; D may be TRBD1 (6 bases). The CDR3 sequence is 15 residues long. The germline gives CDR1 KGHSH, CDR2 LQKENI. Trimming took 2 bases from V and 4 from J, leaving 14 bases between them. As DNA, the CDR3 is TGTGCCAGCTCACCAAGAAGGGGGTTCGGCACTGAAGCTTTCTTT. Protein product: CASSPRRGFGTEAFF.

This clonotype occurred a few times. This may stem from a read error, because a much larger clone lies one nucleotide away. The V call is TRBV28, the J call TRBJ1-1, with D possibly being TRBD1 (5 bases). Germline CDR1 MDHEN, CDR2 SYDVKM. The CDR3 spans 13 residues. Trimming took 1 base from V and 6 from J, leaving 9 bases between them. This CDR3 is CASSLFRGAEAFF. CDR3 nucleotide sequence: TGTGCCAGCAGTTTATTTCGGGGGGCTGAAGCTTTCTTT.

This clonotype was counted many times. The rearrangement links TRBV30 to TRBJ2-2, with 9 bases lining up with TRBD1. The V gene's germline CDR1 is GTSNPN and CDR2 SVGIG (reference sequence). Losses at the gene ends were 3 bases for V and 3 bases for J; bases not matched to a gene: 8. The length of the CDR3 is 16 residues. CDR3 sequence: CAWRAGGQGDTGELFF. For the CDR3, the DNA is TGTGCCTGGAGGGCTGGGGGACAGGGTGACACCGGGGAGCTGTTTTTT.

This clonotype was picked up one time. The chain combines TRBV7-9 with TRBJ2-7, with D maybe TRBD1 (5 bases). Trimming took 5 bases from V and 5 from J, leaving 16 bases between them. This CDR3 region has 14 residues. Germline CDR1 reads SEHNR; CDR2 reads FQNEAQ (reference sequence). This CDR3 reads CASSIRQSDDEQYF. Here the CDR3 DNA reads TGTGCCAGCAGCATAAGACAGAGCGACGACGAGCAGTACTTC.

This clonotype has ten or more counts. The chain combines TRBV28 with TRBJ1-1; D gene unclear. V lost 5 bases and J lost 0, with 13 bases in between. CDR1 MDHEN and CDR2 SYDVKM come from the germline V gene. This CDR3 comprises 15 residues. The CDR3 here is CASSPLTGMNTEAFF. The CDR3 bases are TGTGCCAGCAGTCCCCTAACTGGTATGAACACTGAAGCTTTCTTT.

This clonotype was seen repeatedly, ten times or more. The CDR3 DNA follows: TGTGCCAGCAGCTTATTCGCCCAGGGGCAGGGGGGTGAGCAGTACTTC. Translated: CASSLFAQGQGGEQYF. The rearrangement joins TRBV7-8 to TRBJ2-7; perhaps TRBD1 as D (7 bases). CDR1 SGHVS and CDR2 FQNEAQ come from the germline V gene. The CDR3 covers 16 residues. With 2 bases removed from V and 7 bases from J, the gap between germline ends came to 21 bases.

The chain joins TRBV6-5 to TRBJ1-2; D ambiguous. Germline V lookup: CDR1 MNHEY, CDR2 SVGAGI. The CDR3 consists of 13 residues. V gave up 2 bases and J gave up 8 bases, with 12 bases separating them. The CDR3 DNA follows: TGTGCCAGCAGTTACGCAAAGGGCACCGGCTACACCTTC. Translation gives CASSYAKGTGYTF.

This chain joins TRBV29-1 and TRBJ2-7, with unresolved D. The CDR3 has 11 residues. The V end was cut by 7 bases, the J end by 6 bases, with 13 bases between. The germline V gene has CDR1 SQVTM and CDR2 ANQGSEA. CDR3 in amino acids: CSALILGEQYF. The CDR3 DNA reads as TGCAGCGCTCTCATCCTAGGCGAGCAGTACTTC.

The chain has TRBV11-2 and TRBJ2-2; 7 bases align to TRBD1. V shed 1 base, J shed 7 bases, and the junction held 9 bases outside the gene matches. CDR1 is SGHAT and CDR2 is FQNNGV in the germline V gene. This CDR3 comprises 16 residues. The CDR3 DNA follows: TGTGCCAGCAGCTTAGGAGGCAGGGGGTCGAACGGGGAGCTGTTTTTT. Its translation: CASSLGGRGSNGELFF.

This clonotype has ten or more counts. The genes are TRBV29-1 and TRBJ2-2; D possibly uses TRBD1 or TRBD2 (6 bases each). CDR1 is SQVTM and CDR2 is ANQGSEA in the germline V gene. V was trimmed by 7 bases and J by 1 base, leaving 13 bases between them. This CDR3 spans 14 amino acids. The CDR3 region has the DNA TGCAGCGCCAGGAGGGGGTGGAACACCGGGGAGCTGTTTTTT. Residues: CSARRGWNTGELFF.

This clonotype showed up many times. V is TRBV11-2 and J is TRBJ2-7, with 7 positions matching TRBD2. The CDR3 runs to 14 residues. V lost 1 base and J lost 4; bases outside the gene matches: 4. Germline values: CDR1 SGHAT, CDR2 FQNNGV. CDR3 amino acids: CASSLAGGRYEQYF. The CDR3 DNA sequence: TGTGCCAGCAGCTTAGCCGGGGGGAGGTACGAGCAGTACTTC.

The sample holds many counts of this clonotype. The chain has TRBV7-8 and TRBJ2-4; D is possibly TRBD1 (5 bases). Germline V gene lookup returns CDR1 SGHVS and CDR2 FQNEAQ. V was shortened by 5 bases and J by 9 bases, with 14 bases between the two germline ends. The CDR3 sequence is 13 residues long. The CDR3 is CASSTSRVGIQYF. DNA of the CDR3: TGTGCCAGCAGCACTTCCAGGGTTGGCATTCAGTACTTC.